The rows below give T cell receptor beta chains drawn from one sample of a study of molecular identifiers for immune sequencing clone quantification. TCRdb independently ran MiXCR on the PCR reads; one entry per CDR3 protein. The sample lists some 320,000 distinct CDR3 sequences, 24% occurring once. Sample: naive CD8+ T cells from blood, with Jurkat cell RNA spiked in. The receptors shown here come from a human donor in good health. Some libraries in this study had Jurkat cell RNA spiked in. Each CDR3 is given with its conserved first and last residue. D genes are given only for firm matches. A row's size may be missing; if present it is once, few, many or a size class.

V gene	clone size	D gene	J gene	CDR3 protein
TRBV12-3/TRBV12-4	few	-	TRBJ2-5	CASSLAGTQCF
TRBV5-1	many	-	TRBJ1-5	CASSFSFYKGLDQPQHF
TRBV7-2	few	TRBD2	TRBJ2-2	CASSLLTSGRTGELFF
TRBV19	many	-	TRBJ1-5	CASSPGTNQPQHF
TRBV4-3	many	-	TRBJ2-7	CASSQERTLPPYEQYF
TRBV7-9	-	-	TRBJ2-7	CASSLAGEEQYF
TRBV19	-	-	TRBJ2-7	CASTGGVSKQYF
TRBV20-1	few	-	TRBJ2-7	CSAMEDYEQYF
TRBV19	few	TRBD1	TRBJ1-1	CASSKSGQGNTEAFF
TRBV27	-	-	TRBJ2-7	CASSWGIPNYEQYF
TRBV5-1	few	-	TRBJ1-4	CASSLSQGGEKLFF
TRBV11-2	few	-	TRBJ1-4	CASSSPFFPNEKLFF
TRBV5-1	-	-	TRBJ1-1	CASSPFDIDTEAFF
TRBV6-2/TRBV6-3	-	-	TRBJ1-1	CASTAGRESLNTEAFF
TRBV28	many	TRBD2	TRBJ2-3	CASSLSALLAGDLTDTQYF
TRBV7-3	many	-	TRBJ2-6	CASSLGPALDGANVLTF
TRBV28	few	TRBD1	TRBJ2-7	CASRGTGDYYEQYF
TRBV9	-	-	TRBJ2-5	CASSPQVLGGQETQYF
TRBV20-1	many	-	TRBJ1-5	CSARYSNQPQHF
TRBV5-6	many	-	TRBJ2-7	CASRRSPGEQYF
TRBV14	few	-	TRBJ1-2	CASSSYMGDYGYTF
TRBV11-2	few	TRBD1	TRBJ1-1	CASSYRGQGAQTEAFF